These 5 T cell receptor beta chains originate from one sample sequenced in a study of T-cell reconstitution after alpha-beta-depleted transplantation in children. The library targeted TCRbeta and was prepared with unique molecular identifiers. TCRdb called the PCR reads again in MiXCR, with one record for every CDR3 protein. The top ten clones hold about a tenth of a sample with 250,000 to 400,000 distinct CDR3 sequences, more than 20% of them seen once. This sample comprised PBMCs, mostly from graft donor cells, obtained 180 days after TCRalphabeta/CD19-depleted stem cell transplant. The receptors were gathered from a male patient younger than 18 who had a stem cell transplant for acute lymphoblastic leukemia, so the T cells may come from the graft donor.

This rearrangement joins TRBV20-1 to TRBJ2-7; 7 bases line up with TRBD2. Germline CDR1 is DFQATT and CDR2 is SNEGSKA (reference sequence). This CDR3 spans 13 amino acids. The ends lost 3 bases at V and 4 bases at J; junction bases unmatched: 6. The CDR3 DNA sequence: TGCAGTGCTAGGGGGAGGGAGGAGTACGAGCAGTACTTC. This codes for CSARGREEYEQYF.

This clonotype was recorded a few times. The chain carries TRBV7-8 and TRBJ2-5; 12 bases agree with TRBD2. This CDR3 is 16 amino acids long. V was clipped by 3 bases and J by 4 bases; unmatched bases: 6. CDR1 is SGHVS and CDR2 is FQNEAQ in the germline V gene. CDR3 loop: CASSLTSGSRIETQYF. CDR3 in DNA: TGTGCCAGCAGCTTGACTAGCGGGAGCCGGATAGAGACCCAGTACTTC.

J is TRBJ1-6 and V is TRBV25-1; D is uncertain. The CDR3 runs to 16 residues. V gave up 4 bases and J gave up 8 bases, with 18 bases separating them. Germline CDR1 reads MGHDK; CDR2 reads SYGVNS. CDR3 DNA sequence: TGTGCCAGCAGTGCCGCAAGGTTCGGAATAGATTCACCCCTCCACTTT. Protein product: CASSAARFGIDSPLHF.

This clonotype showed up just a few times. J is TRBJ2-7 and V is TRBV7-3; 7 bases line up with TRBD2. The CDR3 is made up of 14 amino acids. V shed 0 bases and J 10 bases; nucleotides not matched to a gene: 9. Germline V gene data show CDR1 as SGHTA and CDR2 as FQGTGA. CDR3 DNA: TGTGCCAGCAGCTTAACGTTGGCGGGGGTCCCACAGTACTTC. As protein: CASSLTLAGVPQYF.

This clonotype was seen just once. This sequence joins TRBV20-1 and TRBJ2-3; TRBD1 agrees at 9 bases. Germline loops: CDR1 DFQATT, CDR2 SNEGSKA (reference sequence). The CDR3 spans 15 residues. CDR3 amino acids: CTCTPTGGVPDTQYF. The CDR3 DNA is TGCACGTGTACCCCGACAGGGGGTGTTCCAGATACGCAGTATTTT.